These 22 T cell receptor beta chains were sequenced from one sample in a study of blood T cell repertoires in COVID-19. Sequencing used immunoSEQ multiplex PCR; TCRdb keeps in-frame clones, though not all of them. The repertoire has approximately 99,000 clones, about 86% of them found once; the top ten carry 13%. The sample was peripheral blood. These receptors all come from a woman aged 55-75 years in a cohort sampled during active or convalescent COVID-19.

V is TRBV3-1 (or the pseudogene TRBV3-2) and J is TRBJ2-2, with 7 bases identical to TRBD2. V was pared by 8 bases and J by 1 base, with 7 bases of the junction left unmatched. Germline V gene data show CDR1 as LGHDT and CDR2 as YNNKEL (reference sequence). This CDR3 has 15 residues. CDR3 protein: CASSLAIKNTGELFF. As DNA, the CDR3 is TGTGCCAGCTCACTAGCGATTAAGAACACCGGGGAGCTGTTTTTT.

The chain recombines TRBV28 with TRBJ1-5; D not certain. CDR3 length: 11 residues. Trimming shortened V by 11 bases and J by 0 bases, and 5 bases separated the two germline ends. Per germline, CDR1 MDHEN and CDR2 SYDVKM. The DNA for the CDR3 is TGTGCCGCGGATAGCAATCAGCCCCAGCATTTT. Its protein is CAADSNQPQHF.

Turning to this clone: One end of the junction is discordant with germline, which a read error may explain. V gene TRBV7-9 combines with J gene TRBJ1-1; D gene uncertain. This CDR3 spans 9 amino acids. CDR1 SEHNR and CDR2 FQNEAQ come from the germline V gene (reference sequence). DNA of the CDR3: TGTGCCAGCAGCCCCGAGTTGCCATTT. Translation gives CASSPELPF.

The table lists this clone with a few counts. This sequence joins TRBV9 and TRBJ1-3, with 9 bases aligning to TRBD1. Germline CDR1 is SGDLS and CDR2 is YYNGEE. The length of the CDR3 is 17 residues. The J segment lost 0 bases and the V segment lost 4 bases, leaving 8 bases of the junction unmatched. CDR3 region: CASSPRQGVTSGNTIYF. CDR3 DNA: TGTGCCAGCAGCCCCCGACAGGGGGTAACCTCTGGAAACACCATATATTTT.

This chain uses TRBV5-1 with TRBJ1-2, with 9 positions matching TRBD1. The germline CDR1 and CDR2 sequences are SGHRS and YFSETQ. V dropped 4 bases and J dropped 8; count of bases not matched to a gene: 3. CDR3 length: 12 residues. CDR3 protein: CASSRQGEGYTF. The CDR3 bases are TGCGCCAGCAGCCGACAGGGGGAGGGCTACACCTTC.

This sequence joins TRBV4-1 and TRBJ1-5, with a tentative D call TRBD1 (6 bases). The V and J ends lost 0 bases and 4 bases respectively, with 13 bases between them. The CDR3 length is 16 residues. The germline CDR1 and CDR2 sequences are MGHRA and YSYEKL. The CDR3 coding sequence is TGCGCCAGCAGCCAAGACCCGGGGGGCGAAAATCAGCCCCAGCATTTT. Protein: CASSQDPGGENQPQHF.

The chain uses TRBV6-5 and TRBJ2-3, with a tentative D call TRBD2 (6 bases). There are 14 residues in the CDR3. The V end was cut by 6 bases, the J end by 7 bases, with 17 bases between. The V gene's germline CDR1 is MNHEY and CDR2 SVGAGI. The CDR3 bases are TGTGCCAGCAGGGCCGGGACTCCACCCAATACGCAGTATTTT. Translating gives CASRAGTPPNTQYF.

This clone was detected once. This chain links TRBV4-1 with TRBJ1-4; 10 bases are shared with TRBD1. With V trimmed by 2 bases and J by 0 bases, 3 bases remained unmatched. CDR3 length equals 17 residues. The germline CDR1 and CDR2 sequences are MGHRA and YSYEKL. Written as DNA, the CDR3 is TGCGCCAGCAGCCAACGACAGGGGGCTCCAACTAATGAAAAACTGTTTTTT. It translates to CASSQRQGAPTNEKLFF.

The gene calls are TRBV28 and TRBJ1-3; no definite D call. Germline V gene lookup returns CDR1 MDHEN and CDR2 SYDVKM. CDR3 length: 16 residues. Trimming took off 4 bases at V and 0 bases at J, with 13 bases between the two ends. CDR3 DNA sequence: TGTGCCAGCAGTTCCCCCGGTGGGCCCTCTGGAAACACCATATATTTT. Encoded protein: CASSSPGGPSGNTIYF.

The chain couples TRBV19 to TRBJ1-2; 7 bases line up with TRBD1. Unmatched junction bases numbered 6, after V lost 10 bases and J lost 4 bases. This CDR3 is built from 12 residues. CDR1 and CDR2 (germline): LNHDA, SQIVND (reference sequence). DNA for the CDR3: TGTGCCACTAAGGGACAGCTCTATGGCTACACCTTC. This codes for CATKGQLYGYTF.

V is TRBV11-1 and J is TRBJ2-3, with 8 bases lining up with TRBD2. CDR3 length: 15 amino acids. CDR1 is SGHAT and CDR2 is FQDESV in the germline V gene (reference sequence). J was trimmed by 4 bases and V by 5 bases; bases with no gene match: 8. The CDR3 DNA sequence: TGTGCCAGCAGCGCCCCGACCGGGGGGGCAGATACGCAGTATTTT. It specifies CASSAPTGGADTQYF.

This clone was observed a few times. The rearrangement uses TRBV9 and TRBJ1-3; D gene uncertain. This CDR3 spans 12 amino acids. Germline CDR1 and CDR2: SGDLS and YYNGEE. The V end was cut by 6 bases, the J end by 3 bases, with 7 bases between. This CDR3 is CASTNDGNTIYF. The DNA of the CDR3 is TGTGCCAGCACTAATGATGGAAACACCATATATTTT.

The chain joins TRBV9 to TRBJ2-7, with D tentatively TRBD2 (7 bases). CDR1 SGDLS and CDR2 YYNGEE come from the germline V gene. Trimming shortened V by 3 bases and J by 0 bases, and 16 bases separated the two germline ends. This CDR3 is built from 16 residues. For the CDR3, the DNA is TGTGCCAGCAGCGCGGTGGGGGGGGCCAGCTCCTACGAGCAGTACTTC. It translates to CASSAVGGASSYEQYF.

This clone was seen only once. J is TRBJ2-3 and V is TRBV7-6, with a possible D match to TRBD2 (6 bases). Germline values: CDR1 SGHVS, CDR2 FNYEAQ. The V and J ends lost 5 bases and 6 bases respectively, with 9 bases between them. The CDR3 runs 12 residues. The DNA of the CDR3 is TGTGCCAGCAGCGACCGGGGGGATACGCAGTATTTT. It codes for CASSDRGDTQYF.

This sequence joins TRBV2 and TRBJ2-1; 8 positions agree with TRBD2. After removal of 6 bases from V and 5 bases from J, the junction contained 15 bases not matched to a gene. The CDR3 is made up of 17 amino acids. Germline CDR1 and CDR2: SNHLY and FYNNEI. The CDR3 sequence is CASSTRLSGTLDNEQFF. In DNA, the CDR3 is TGTGCCAGCAGCACAAGACTTAGCGGGACTTTAGACAATGAGCAGTTCTTC.

The V call is TRBV7-9, the J call TRBJ2-3, with D tentatively TRBD1 (6 bases). Trimming removed 2 bases from V and 1 base from J, with 16 bases in between. The CDR3 runs to 17 residues. The germline V gene has CDR1 SEHNR and CDR2 FQNEAQ (reference sequence). CDR3 bases: TGTGCCAGCAGCTTACTAGCAGGGGCATCTGGCACAGATACGCAGTATTTT. It codes for CASSLLAGASGTDTQYF.

V is TRBV29-1 and J is TRBJ2-3; D may be TRBD1 (6 bases). The V end was cut by 3 bases, the J end by 9 bases, with 10 bases between. The CDR3 runs 11 residues. Germline V lookup: CDR1 SQVTM, CDR2 ANQGSEA. The CDR3 DNA reads TGCAGCGTTGAGAAGGGGGAAACGCAGTATTTT. Protein product: CSVEKGETQYF.

The chain uses TRBV3-1 (or the pseudogene TRBV3-2) and TRBJ1-5; weak D call: TRBD1 (6 bases). CDR3 length: 13 amino acids. Trimming took off 2 bases at V and 6 bases at J, with 8 bases between the two ends. CDR1 is LGHDT, CDR2 YNNKEL, per germline (reference sequence). In DNA form, the CDR3 reads TGTGCCAGCAGCCAAACAGGGTTTCAGCCCCAGCATTTT. Protein product: CASSQTGFQPQHF.

V is TRBV21-1 and J is TRBJ2-7; TRBD1 was called by the table and not checked on the DNA. TRBV21-1 constitutes a pseudogene. CDR3 length: 18 amino acids. CDR3 sequence: CASSRKALTGIMSYEQYF. As DNA, the CDR3 is TGTGCCAGCAGCAGAAAAGCCTTGACAGGGATTATGTCCTACGAGCAGTACTTC.

The chain uses TRBV6-6 and TRBJ2-7; 9 nucleotides align to TRBD1. Per the germline V gene, CDR1 is MNHNY and CDR2 is SVGAGI (reference sequence). The CDR3 has 13 residues. Trimming took 4 bases from V and 4 from J; bases not matched to a gene: 2. The CDR3, as DNA: TGTGCCAGCAGTTCGGGACAGGGATACGAGCAGTACTTC. Its translation: CASSSGQGYEQYF.

This rearrangement joins TRBV3-1 (or the pseudogene TRBV3-2) to TRBJ1-3; 9 bases are a match to TRBD1. This CDR3 comprises 16 residues. Germline loops: CDR1 LGHDT, CDR2 YNNKEL (reference sequence). Losses at the gene ends were 1 base for V and 3 bases for J; bases not matched to a gene: 4. CDR3 nucleotide sequence: TGTGCCAGCAGCCAAGTCTGGACAGGGGTTGGAAACACCATATATTTT. Its protein product is CASSQVWTGVGNTIYF.

The rearrangement links TRBV6-2 or TRBV6-3 to TRBJ1-5, with D possibly being TRBD1 (5 bases). Trimming pared 2 bases from V and 4 bases from J, leaving 18 bases between. The germline gives CDR1 MNHEY, CDR2 SVGEGT. This CDR3 is 17 amino acids long. CDR3 amino acids: CASSYRGGRGGNQPQHF. The CDR3 nucleotides are TGTGCCAGCAGTTACCGGGGCGGAAGGGGAGGAAATCAGCCCCAGCATTTT.